Following are 9 T cell receptor beta chains from one sample sequenced in a study of shared clonotypes between healthy human individuals. Naive CD8 isolation took CD45RO-negative cells positively selected for CCR7 and excluded terminally differentiated effector memory CD45RA+ cells. Profiling relied on immunoSEQ multiplex PCR, and the TCRdb table lists in-frame clones only, not all of them. The data show more than 2 million clones, roughly 95% seen once. Sequenced sample: naive CD8+ T cells sorted from blood. The receptors were sampled from a man aged 18 to 35 in good health.

The V call is TRBV28, the J call TRBJ2-3, with D possibly being TRBD1 (5 bases). The V end lost 5 bases, the J end lost 0 bases, and 12 bases lay between the germline ends. The CDR3 extends over 15 amino acids. The V gene's germline CDR1 is MDHEN and CDR2 SYDVKM. The CDR3 protein is CASSKGSPSTDTQYF. The CDR3 nucleotides read TGTGCCAGCAGTAAGGGGTCACCCAGCACAGATACGCAGTATTTT. The full variable domain, completed using reference TRBV28 and TRBJ2-3, is DVKVTQSSRYLVKRTGEKVFLECVQDMDHENMFWYRQDPGLGLRLIYFSYDVKMKEKGDIPEGYSVSREKKERFSLILESASTNQTSMYLCASSKGSPSTDTQYFGPGTRLTVL.

V gene TRBV19 combines with J gene TRBJ2-2, with D perhaps TRBD2 (5 bases). The CDR3 contains 14 residues. Germline loops: CDR1 LNHDA, CDR2 SQIVND (reference sequence). V lost 5 bases and J lost 7, with 14 bases in between. CDR3: CASSSGISGGELFF. Here the CDR3 DNA reads TGTGCCAGTAGTTCCGGGATTTCGGGCGGGGAGCTGTTTTTT.

The J gene is TRBJ2-1, the V gene TRBV5-4; D gene uncertain. The CDR3 has 16 residues. The V gene's germline CDR1 is SGHNT and CDR2 YYREEE (reference sequence). V gave up 0 bases and J gave up 0 bases, with 10 bases separating them. The chain's CDR3 is CASSLVDGPSYNEQFF. The CDR3 region has the DNA TGTGCCAGCAGCTTGGTAGACGGTCCCTCCTACAATGAGCAGTTCTTC.

The rearrangement uses TRBV9 and TRBJ2-5, with 8 nucleotides matching TRBD2. In germline, CDR1 is SGDLS, CDR2 YYNGEE. This CDR3 contains 15 residues. Trimming cost V 2 bases and J 3 bases; bases outside gene matches: 6. This chain's CDR3 is CASSVSPAGEETQYF. The CDR3, as DNA: TGTGCCAGCAGCGTTAGCCCAGCGGGGGAAGAGACCCAGTACTTC.

About this clone: Different DNA sequences within this sample yield the same CDR3. The chain employs TRBV28 and TRBJ1-2; 7 bases are a match to TRBD1. The CDR3 sequence is 13 residues long. Germline V gene sequence: CDR1 MDHEN, CDR2 SYDVKM. V gave up 3 bases and J gave up 5 bases; unmatched junction bases: 3. The CDR3 nucleotides are TGTGCCAGCAGTTTTACAGGGGCGTATGGCTACACCTTC. Its translation is CASSFTGAYGYTF.

The chain employs TRBV11-2 and TRBJ2-5, with 10 bases matching TRBD2. The CDR3 extends over 15 amino acids. Per the germline V gene, CDR1 is SGHAT and CDR2 is FQNNGV. Trimming at V came to 5 bases and at J to 5 bases, leaving 8 bases not matched to a gene. This CDR3 is CASSPAGLAIETQYF. The DNA for the CDR3 is TGTGCCAGCAGCCCAGCGGGACTAGCGATCGAGACCCAGTACTTC.

A remark on this clone: At the DNA level, this CDR3 is encoded by other sequences in the same sample as well. The chain uses TRBV18 and TRBJ2-7; tentatively, D is TRBD1 (6 bases). CDR3 size: 12 residues. With 5 bases removed from V and 1 base from J, the gap between germline ends came to 6 bases. Looked up from germline, CDR1 is KGHSH and CDR2 is LQKENI. The CDR3: CASSTGSYEQYF. CDR3 nucleotide sequence: TGTGCCAGCTCAACAGGGTCCTACGAGCAGTACTTC.

V and J are TRBV7-2 and TRBJ2-1, with 15 bases that match TRBD2. The CDR3 covers 17 residues. V was pared by 5 bases and J by 8 bases, with 10 bases of the junction left unmatched. Germline V gives CDR1 SGHTA, CDR2 FQGNSA. The CDR3 nucleotides read TGTGCCAGCAGCACCCCGGGACTAGCGGGAGGATTCGATGAGCAGTTCTTC. Translation gives CASSTPGLAGGFDEQFF.

Note on this clone: Other nucleotide sequences from this sample produce the same CDR3. The J gene is TRBJ1-1, the V gene TRBV30; no reliable D call. V lost 5 bases to trimming and J lost 5 bases, with 9 bases between them. CDR1 GTSNPN and CDR2 SVGIG come from the germline V gene (reference sequence). The CDR3 runs to 11 residues. CDR3 amino acids: CAWGLGTEAFF. CDR3 nucleotide sequence: TGTGCCTGGGGCCTGGGGACTGAAGCTTTCTTT. Using reference TRBV30 and TRBJ1-1 for the parts outside the CDR3, the full variable domain is SQTIHQWPATLVQPVGSPLSLECTVEGTSNPNLYWYRQAAGRGLQLLFYSVGIGQISSEVPQNLSASRPQDRQFILSSKKLLLSDSGFYLCAWGLGTEAFFGQGTRLTVV.